The 19 T cell receptor beta chains below come from one sample, sequenced in a study of control samples from healthy donors and cancer patients. Method: immunoSEQ multiplex PCR; TCRdb's copy keeps in-frame clones and lacks some. The sample shows around 96,000 clones, approximately 95% of them seen only once. Material for sequencing was blood. The receptors originated from a man aged 18 to 30 in good health.

This sequence joins TRBV25-1 and TRBJ1-1, with D uncertain. Per the germline V gene, CDR1 is MGHDK and CDR2 is SYGVNS. This CDR3 contains 18 residues. Trimming cost V 6 bases and J 0 bases, with 23 bases left between them. CDR3 amino acids: CASRPDLGRRFMNTEAFF. The CDR3 DNA is TGTGCCAGCAGACCGGACTTGGGTCGTCGGTTCATGAACACTGAAGCTTTCTTT.

The genes are TRBV6-6 and TRBJ1-2; D is uncertain. The CDR3 has 12 amino acids. Germline values: CDR1 MNHNY, CDR2 SVGAGI (reference sequence). V was pared by 3 bases and J by 4 bases, with 6 bases between. CDR3 loop: CASSYRSYGYTF. The DNA of the CDR3 is TGTGCCAGCAGTTATCGGTCCTATGGCTACACCTTC.

The V and J genes are TRBV2 and TRBJ1-1; possibly TRBD1 for D (5 bases). V lost 2 bases, J lost 1 base, and 8 bases lay in between. This CDR3 has 14 amino acids. CDR1 is SNHLY and CDR2 is FYNNEI in the germline V gene. CDR3 loop: CASSEWGENTEAFF. As DNA, the CDR3 is TGTGCCAGCAGTGAATGGGGGGAGAACACTGAAGCTTTCTTT.

The chain is built from TRBV29-1 and TRBJ2-7, with a weak D call TRBD2 (6 bases). The CDR3 is 12 amino acids. The V end was cut by 6 bases, the J end by 3 bases, with 12 bases between. Germline V gene sequence: CDR1 SQVTM, CDR2 ANQGSEA. In DNA, the CDR3 is TGCAGCGTATGGACTACTAGCTACGAGCAGTACTTC. This encodes CSVWTTSYEQYF.

This chain connects TRBV19 to TRBJ1-2, with a tentative D call TRBD1 (6 bases). The ends were cut back, 5 bases at V and 4 bases at J, with 11 bases in the middle. The CDR3 is 13 residues long. The germline CDR1 and CDR2 sequences are LNHDA and SQIVND (reference sequence). CDR3 region: CASSLRGRYGYTF. In DNA form, the CDR3 reads TGTGCCAGTAGTCTCAGGGGACGCTATGGCTACACCTTC.

This chain connects TRBV11-2 to TRBJ2-7; the D gene is possibly TRBD1 (6 bases). Trimming took off 4 bases at V and 6 bases at J, with 16 bases between the two ends. Germline values: CDR1 SGHAT, CDR2 FQNNGV. The CDR3 loop spans 14 amino acids. CDR3 sequence: CASSYPGAGIEQYF. As DNA, the CDR3 is TGTGCCAGCAGCTATCCAGGGGCCGGGATCGAGCAGTACTTC. Full variable domain (missing parts from reference TRBV11-2 and TRBJ2-7): EAGVAQSPRYKIIEKRQSVAFWCNPISGHATLYWYQQILGQGPKLLIQFQNNGVVDDSQLPKDRFSAERLKGVDSTLKIQPAKLEDSAVYLCASSYPGAGIEQYFGPGTRLTVT.

This rearrangement joins TRBV6-5 to TRBJ1-4; maybe TRBD1 (5 bases). Trimming removed 6 bases from V and 0 bases from J, with 11 bases in between. The CDR3 covers 15 residues. Germline V lookup: CDR1 MNHEY, CDR2 SVGAGI. CDR3 residues: CASSETAATNEKLFF. The CDR3 DNA is TGTGCCAGCAGCGAGACAGCTGCAACTAATGAAAAACTGTTTTTT.

This clone has only a few counts. The chain employs TRBV14 and TRBJ2-1; D ambiguous. Germline CDR1 is SGHDN and CDR2 is FVKESK. The CDR3 consists of 16 residues. V was shortened by 6 bases and J by 0 bases, with 15 bases between the two germline ends. The CDR3 nucleotides read TGTGCCAGCAGTCCTGTGGGCCCGAGCTCCTACAATGAGCAGTTCTTC. Translated, it gives CASSPVGPSSYNEQFF.

In its sample, this clone was seen once. The chain joins TRBV5-1 to TRBJ1-1, with 7 bases aligning to TRBD1. Per the germline V gene, CDR1 is SGHRS and CDR2 is YFSETQ. The CDR3 has 13 amino acids. Trimming took 4 bases from V and 1 from J; bases not matched to a gene: 1. The CDR3 loop is CASSRTGNTEAFF. The CDR3 nucleotides are TGCGCCAGCAGCAGGACAGGGAACACTGAAGCTTTCTTT.

This chain links TRBV5-1 with TRBJ2-1, with 11 nucleotides matching TRBD1. Germline V gene sequence: CDR1 SGHRS, CDR2 YFSETQ. The CDR3 sequence is 17 residues long. V dropped 4 bases and J dropped 6; count of bases not matched to a gene: 12. The CDR3 DNA is TGCGCCAGCAGCCCGAAATCCGGGACAGGGGGAGTCAATGAGCAGTTCTTC. This encodes CASSPKSGTGGVNEQFF. The variable domain in full, with the rest retrieved from reference TRBV5-1 and TRBJ2-1, is KAGVTQTPRYLIKTRGQQVTLSCSPISGHRSVSWYQQTPGQGLQFLFEYFSETQRNKGNFPGRFSGRQFSNSRSEMNVSTLELGDSALYLCASSPKSGTGGVNEQFFGPGTRLTVL.

The rearrangement uses TRBV15 and TRBJ2-2; D perhaps matches TRBD2 (6 bases). This CDR3 has 15 residues. The ends were cut back, 5 bases at V and 6 bases at J, with 16 bases in the middle. Germline loops: CDR1 LNHNV, CDR2 YYDKDF (reference sequence). In DNA form, the CDR3 reads TGTGCCACCAGCGAGAGACGTGGAGGGCCCGGGGAGCTGTTTTTT. The encoded protein is CATSERRGGPGELFF.

The chain carries TRBV4-1 and TRBJ1-2; D gene unclear. V was shortened by 0 bases and J by 3 bases, with 5 bases between the two germline ends. CDR1 is MGHRA, CDR2 YSYEKL, per germline. This CDR3 region has 13 residues. The CDR3 DNA reads TGCGCCAGCAGCCAAGACAATTACTATGGCTACACCTTC. This codes for CASSQDNYYGYTF.

This chain joins TRBV6-4 and TRBJ1-1; D remains ambiguous. With 5 bases removed from V and 2 bases from J, the gap between germline ends came to 9 bases. This CDR3 spans 13 amino acids. From germline, CDR1 is MRHNA and CDR2 SNTAGT. The CDR3 region has the DNA TGTGCCAGCAGTAGTCAAACCAACACTGAAGCTTTCTTT. Residues: CASSSQTNTEAFF.

V is TRBV4-1 and J is TRBJ1-5; TRBD1 agrees at 7 bases. Trimming at V came to 0 bases and at J to 0 bases, leaving 17 bases not matched to a gene. The CDR3 is 21 residues long. In germline, CDR1 is MGHRA, CDR2 YSYEKL. The CDR3 DNA follows: TGCGCCAGCAGCCAAGAACCAGTTTCCACAGGGGCGACATATAGCAATCAGCCCCAGCATTTT. Its protein is CASSQEPVSTGATYSNQPQHF.

The genes are TRBV25-1 and TRBJ2-5; 7 bases map to TRBD1. Trimming took 0 bases from V and 3 from J; bases not matched to a gene: 4. The CDR3 totals 15 residues. Germline V CDR1 and CDR2: MGHDK, SYGVNS. The CDR3 nucleotides are TGTGCCAGCAGTGAATATATGGACAGGAAAGAGACCCAGTACTTC. It codes for CASSEYMDRKETQYF.

The chain carries TRBV4-1 and TRBJ1-2; no definite D call. Germline values: CDR1 MGHRA, CDR2 YSYEKL. Trimming removed 0 bases at V and 7 bases at J, with 3 bases between. The CDR3 is made up of 11 amino acids. The CDR3 region has the DNA TGCGCCAGCAGCCAAGATGGTGGCTACACCTTC. Translation gives CASSQDGGYTF.

The rearrangement links TRBV5-6 to TRBJ2-7; D remains unclear. Germline V gene lookup returns CDR1 SGHDT and CDR2 YYEEEE. V lost 0 bases and J 0 bases, leaving 16 bases between the germline ends. The CDR3 runs to 17 residues. The CDR3 reads CASSLAPYSGSSYEQYF. CDR3 DNA sequence: TGTGCCAGCAGCTTGGCACCGTACTCGGGTTCCTCCTACGAGCAGTACTTC.

The chain's CDR3 is CASTLLPGNEQFF. The CDR3 nucleotides are TGTGCCAGCACCCTATTACCGGGAAATGAGCAGTTCTTC. This sequence joins TRBV14 and TRBJ2-1; D might be TRBD2 (5 bases). The CDR3 spans 13 residues. V dropped 7 bases and J dropped 7 bases, with 14 bases sitting between them. In germline, CDR1 is SGHDN, CDR2 FVKESK.

The chain has TRBV5-8 and TRBJ2-7; D is perhaps TRBD1 (5 bases). Germline V CDR1 and CDR2: SGHTS, YDEGEE. V gave up 1 base and J gave up 1 base, with 9 bases separating them. The CDR3 sequence is 14 residues long. The CDR3 bases are TGTGCCAGCAGCTTGTACCAGGGTTCCTACGAGCAGTACTTC. Its protein product is CASSLYQGSYEQYF.